The rows below give T cell receptor beta chains drawn from one sample of a study of cytomegalovirus exposure and HLA in healthy donors. Using immunoSEQ multiplex PCR, the repertoire was profiled, and TCRdb retains in-frame clones only, with some absent. The table records 150,000 to 200,000 clones, about 75% of them present only once. Sequencing used PBMCs. These receptors were obtained from a man aged 45-60 years in good health and CMV-seropositive. CDR3s leave out the opening cysteine and the closing phenylalanine or tryptophan. Fields, in order: V gene, CDR3 protein.

V gene: TRBV5-6
CDR3 protein: ASSFGTGSHEQY

V gene: TRBV28
CDR3 protein: ASSFSRRSYEQY

V gene: TRBV18
CDR3 protein: ASSPSSVNLNTEAF

V gene: TRBV18
CDR3 protein: ASSGQGEETQY

V gene: TRBV27
CDR3 protein: ASSFGGARRVGTEAF

V gene: TRBV6-4
CDR3 protein: ASRADRANTEAF

V gene: TRBV7-9
CDR3 protein: ASSTWDRGTEAF

V gene: TRBV28
CDR3 protein: ASSSTSYGYT

V gene: TRBV4-3
CDR3 protein: ASSQADRAYNEKLF

V gene: TRBV11-2
CDR3 protein: ASSLFGLVGQGAVNEQF

V gene: TRBV7-3
CDR3 protein: ASSSRTGELF

V gene: TRBV7-2
CDR3 protein: ASSLVWEGSNEQF

V gene: TRBV12-2
CDR3 protein: VSRLAVLAGGQTDTQY

V gene: TRBV6-4
CDR3 protein: ASSPRDRYNEQF

V gene: TRBV6-6
CDR3 protein: ASSTTLEVNYNEQF